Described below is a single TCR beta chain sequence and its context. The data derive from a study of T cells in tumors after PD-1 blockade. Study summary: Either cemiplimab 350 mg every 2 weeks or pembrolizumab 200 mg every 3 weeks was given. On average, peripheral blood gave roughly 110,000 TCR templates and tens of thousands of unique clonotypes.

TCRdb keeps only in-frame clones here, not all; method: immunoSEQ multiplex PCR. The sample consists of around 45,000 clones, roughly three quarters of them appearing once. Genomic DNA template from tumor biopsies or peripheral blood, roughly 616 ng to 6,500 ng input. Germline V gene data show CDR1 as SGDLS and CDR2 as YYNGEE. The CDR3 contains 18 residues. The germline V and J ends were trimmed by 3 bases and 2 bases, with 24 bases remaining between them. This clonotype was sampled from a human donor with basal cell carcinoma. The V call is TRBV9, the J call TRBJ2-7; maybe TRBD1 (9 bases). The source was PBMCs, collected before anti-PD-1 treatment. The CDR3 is CASSGGDRVTSGAYEQYF. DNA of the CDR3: TGTGCCAGCAGCGGGGGGGACAGGGTCACTAGCGGAGCCTACGAGCAGTACTTC.